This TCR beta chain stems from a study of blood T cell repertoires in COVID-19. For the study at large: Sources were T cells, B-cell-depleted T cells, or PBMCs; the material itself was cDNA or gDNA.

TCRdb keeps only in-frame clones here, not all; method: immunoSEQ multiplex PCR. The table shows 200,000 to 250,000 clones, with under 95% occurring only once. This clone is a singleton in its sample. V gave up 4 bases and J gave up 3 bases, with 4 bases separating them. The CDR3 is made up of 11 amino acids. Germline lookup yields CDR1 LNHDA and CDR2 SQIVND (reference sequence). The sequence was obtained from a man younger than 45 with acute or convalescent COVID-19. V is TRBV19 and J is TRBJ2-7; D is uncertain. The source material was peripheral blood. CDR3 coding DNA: TGTGCCAGTAGTAGTAGCTACGAGCAGTACTTC. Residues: CASSSSYEQYF.